The text below deals with one T cell receptor (beta chain). What it recognizes is unknown. TCRdb reanalysed the reads using MiXCR and keeps one entry per CDR3 protein. The sample carries 200,000 to 300,000 distinct CDR3 sequences, about 13% recorded once. V was trimmed by 5 bases and J by 1 base, leaving 9 bases between them. The CDR3 loop spans 13 amino acids. The germline V gene has CDR1 SQVTM and CDR2 ANQGSEA. These data are taken from a study of T cell repertoires in cytomegalovirus infection. Study in general: CMV infection plus the matching HLA type was flagged by public TCR beta signatures. The study, taken as a whole, reports: Cumulative frequency of public TCR beta families picked out carriers of CMV plus the relevant HLA. Clonotypes of TCR beta that were HLA-C-restricted and CMV-specific dominated the ex vivo response.

The specimen sequenced was PBMCs. This TCR was recovered from a human donor in good health (CMV status not recorded). Some clones in this sample may be carry-over from other donors' samples. The chain joins TRBV29-1 to TRBJ2-1; the D is unclear. The CDR3 region has the DNA TGCAGCGTTACGGCACAGTCCTACAATGAGCAGTTCTTC. As protein: CSVTAQSYNEQFF.